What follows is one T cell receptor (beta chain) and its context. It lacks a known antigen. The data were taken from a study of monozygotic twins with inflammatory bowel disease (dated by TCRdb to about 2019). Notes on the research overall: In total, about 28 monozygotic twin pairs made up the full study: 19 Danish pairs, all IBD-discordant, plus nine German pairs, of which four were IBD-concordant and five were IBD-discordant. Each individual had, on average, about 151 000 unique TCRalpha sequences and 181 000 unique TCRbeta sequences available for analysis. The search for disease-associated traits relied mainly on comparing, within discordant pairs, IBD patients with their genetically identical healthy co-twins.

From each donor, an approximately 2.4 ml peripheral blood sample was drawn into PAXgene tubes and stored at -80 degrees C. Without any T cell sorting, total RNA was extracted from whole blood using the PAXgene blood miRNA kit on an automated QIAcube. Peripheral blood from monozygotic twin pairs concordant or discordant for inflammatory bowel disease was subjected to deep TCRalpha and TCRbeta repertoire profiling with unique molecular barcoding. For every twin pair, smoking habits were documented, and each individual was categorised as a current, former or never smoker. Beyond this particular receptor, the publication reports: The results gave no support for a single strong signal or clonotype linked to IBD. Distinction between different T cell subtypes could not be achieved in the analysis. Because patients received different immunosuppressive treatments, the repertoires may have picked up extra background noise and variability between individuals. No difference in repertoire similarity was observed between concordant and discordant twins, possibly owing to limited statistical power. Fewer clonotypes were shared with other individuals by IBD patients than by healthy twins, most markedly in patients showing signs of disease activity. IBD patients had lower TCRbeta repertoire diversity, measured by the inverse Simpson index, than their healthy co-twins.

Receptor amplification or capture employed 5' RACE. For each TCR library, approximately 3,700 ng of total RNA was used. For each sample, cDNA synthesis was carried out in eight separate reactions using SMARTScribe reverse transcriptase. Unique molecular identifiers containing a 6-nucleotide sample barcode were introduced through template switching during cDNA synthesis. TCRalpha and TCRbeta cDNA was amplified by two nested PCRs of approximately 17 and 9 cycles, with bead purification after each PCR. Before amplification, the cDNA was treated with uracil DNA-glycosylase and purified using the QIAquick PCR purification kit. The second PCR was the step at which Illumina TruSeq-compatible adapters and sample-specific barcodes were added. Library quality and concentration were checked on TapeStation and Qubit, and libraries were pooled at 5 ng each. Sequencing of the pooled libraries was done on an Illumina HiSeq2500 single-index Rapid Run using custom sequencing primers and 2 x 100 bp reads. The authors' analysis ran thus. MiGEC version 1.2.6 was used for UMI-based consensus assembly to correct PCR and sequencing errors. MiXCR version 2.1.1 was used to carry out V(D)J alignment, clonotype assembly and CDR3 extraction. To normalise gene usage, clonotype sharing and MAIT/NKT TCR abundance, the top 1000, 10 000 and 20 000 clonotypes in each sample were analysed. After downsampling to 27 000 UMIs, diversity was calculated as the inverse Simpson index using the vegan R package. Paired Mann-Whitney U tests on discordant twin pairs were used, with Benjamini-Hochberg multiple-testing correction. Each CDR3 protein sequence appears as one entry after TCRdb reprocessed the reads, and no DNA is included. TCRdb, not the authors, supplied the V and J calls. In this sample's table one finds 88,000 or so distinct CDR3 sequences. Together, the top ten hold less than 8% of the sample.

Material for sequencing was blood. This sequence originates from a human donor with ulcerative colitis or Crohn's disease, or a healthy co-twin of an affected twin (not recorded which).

The CDR3 sequence is CASSVGGLTGELFF. The sequence is built from TRBV2 and TRBJ2-2; the D gene TCRdb calls, TRBD1, cannot be checked with no DNA. Sequences SNHLY (CDR1) and FYNNEI (CDR2) are obtained from the germline V gene. From the cysteine up to the phenylalanine, the CDR3 has a length of 14 residues. The DNA is unrecorded.